This T cell receptor beta chain comes out of a study of T-cell memory formation after mild COVID-19. Overall study: In these data, TCR clusters were largely donor specific.

TCRdb independently ran MiXCR on the 5' RACE reads; one entry per CDR3 protein. The table lists 180,000 or so distinct CDR3 sequences, 9.5% to 13% of them singletons. Regarding the study as a whole: Clones that got smaller from day 15 to 85 had even CD4/CD8, while clones growing later tipped toward CD4+.

V was cut by 4 bases and J by 6 bases, with 9 bases left in between. CDR1 is SGHRS, CDR2 YFSETQ, per germline. The length of the CDR3 is 12 residues. About this clonotype: Its antigen is as yet unknown.

This sequence joins TRBV5-1 and TRBJ2-3; no firm D call. This sequence originates from a man between 18 and 29 years old who had mild COVID-19 (a few samples of this study predate the infection). Cell type and time point are not known. The sequencing sample was made of PBMCs or a T cell subset sorted from them (not recorded which). CDR3 sequence reads: CASSHPGDTQYF. CDR3 DNA: TGCGCCAGCAGCCACCCCGGGGATACGCAGTATTTT.